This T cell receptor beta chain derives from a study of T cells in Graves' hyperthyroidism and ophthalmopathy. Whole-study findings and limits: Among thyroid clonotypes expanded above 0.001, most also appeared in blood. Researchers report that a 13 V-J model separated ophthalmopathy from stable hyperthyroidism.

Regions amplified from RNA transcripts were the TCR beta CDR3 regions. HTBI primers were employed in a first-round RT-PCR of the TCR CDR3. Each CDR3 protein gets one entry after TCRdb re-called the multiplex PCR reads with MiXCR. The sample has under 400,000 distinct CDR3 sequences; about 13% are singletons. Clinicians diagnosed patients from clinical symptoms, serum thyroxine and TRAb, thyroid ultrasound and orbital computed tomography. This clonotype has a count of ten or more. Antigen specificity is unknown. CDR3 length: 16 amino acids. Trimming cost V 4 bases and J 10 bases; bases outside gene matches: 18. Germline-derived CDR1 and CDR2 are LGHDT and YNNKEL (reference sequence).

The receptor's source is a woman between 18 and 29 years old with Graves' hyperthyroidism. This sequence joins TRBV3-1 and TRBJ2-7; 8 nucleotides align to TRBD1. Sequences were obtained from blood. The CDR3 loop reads CASSLGLGQGASYQYF. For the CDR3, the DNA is TGTGCCAGCAGCCTCGGGTTAGGACAGGGAGCCTCCTATCAGTACTTC.